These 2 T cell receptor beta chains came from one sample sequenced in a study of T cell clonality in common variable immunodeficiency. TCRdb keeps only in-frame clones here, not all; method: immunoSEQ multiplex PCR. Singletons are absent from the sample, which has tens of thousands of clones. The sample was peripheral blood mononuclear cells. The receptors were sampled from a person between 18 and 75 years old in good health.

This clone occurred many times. This chain's CDR3 is CASSAGHGYTF. The CDR3 bases that were read are TGTGCCAGCAGTGCAGGGCACGGC. The chain carries TRBV6-1 and TRBJ1-2, with D possibly being TRBD1 (5 bases). The read ends 3 residues early relative to the CDR3; the germline J gene fills the gap. Germline V CDR1 and CDR2: MNHNS, SASEGT. The CDR3 is 11 residues long.

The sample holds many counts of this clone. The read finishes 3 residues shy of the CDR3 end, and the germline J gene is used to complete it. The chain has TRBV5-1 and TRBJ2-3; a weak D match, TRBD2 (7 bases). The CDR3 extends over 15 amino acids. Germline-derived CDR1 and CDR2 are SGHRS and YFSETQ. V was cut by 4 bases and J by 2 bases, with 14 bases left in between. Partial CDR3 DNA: TGCGCCAGCAGCCAGGGGCGGGGGCTCACAGATACG. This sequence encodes CASSQGRGLTDT. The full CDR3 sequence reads CASSQGRGLTDTQYF.